This T cell receptor beta chain came from a study of blood T cell repertoires in COVID-19 (dated by TCRdb to about 2020). Regarding the research as a whole: Collaborator samples came from the United States, Italy and Spain and covered acute and convalescent phases of COVID-19. The repertoires were made available in a free public database intended to serve as a resource for research on the immune response to SARS-CoV-2. The material from the prospective study consisted of cDNA or gDNA derived from T cells, B-cell-depleted T cells, or PBMCs. Samples came from the ongoing ImmuneRACE study (first 160 participants) plus 1,254 subjects from 6 global collaborators. Where available, HLA class I and class II types were obtained from metadata supplied by the sample provider rather than from assay-based typing. Subjects who had been exposed to COVID-19, were actively infected with it, or had recovered from it provided the deeply sampled blood TCRbeta repertoires that made up the dataset. The sample metadata nearly always contained a de-identified subject ID, COVID-19 status, age in years and sex.

TCRbeta CDR3 regions were amplified from genomic DNA using the immunoSEQ Assay, a bias-controlled multiplex PCR. The study's processing was this. Within the assay, amplification of reference gene primers was used to estimate how many nucleated cells each sample contained. To quantify the absolute abundance of each unique TCRbeta CDR3 rearrangement, sequence reads were collapsed and filtered. Productive Simpson clonality was computed per sample as the square root of Simpson's diversity index over productive rearrangements. Held by TCRdb, this immuneACCESS table contains in-frame sequences only and omits some clones. Under half of the omission traces to an unresolved V gene where checked; the cause of the rest is unknown. D and trimming come from the DNA, and the V and J calls and clone size come from that table. This sample gives fewer than 80,000 clones in total; over 85% of them show up just once. The leading ten clones occupy 5.5% to 6% of the sample.

Broader findings and caveats from the paper: The quantity of clinical and demographic metadata differed by source and by participant and was supplied without curation.

About this clone itself: The target of this receptor is not known. Base qualities are not recorded, but no much larger clone differs from it by a single base.

The CDR3 has 12 amino acids, counting the end cysteine and phenylalanine. Kept here is only the CDR3 DNA, which spans 36 bases and is read in frame from base 1. The germline V gene sets CDR1 to SGHTS and CDR2 to YDEGEE. The germline ends are 4 bases apart after V is trimmed by 0 bases and J by 4 bases. Each collaborating institution followed its own protocols to collect whole blood in K2EDTA tubes. Collaborator samples were shipped for TCRbeta analysis as frozen whole blood, isolated PBMCs, or DNA extracted from either sample type. The receptor was isolated from a human donor in a cohort sampled during active COVID-19. Sequencing was carried out using peripheral blood. The V gene is TRBV5-8 and the J gene is TRBJ2-5; no D gene call is confident. For the CDR3, the sequence is CASSLVRETQYF. The DNA reads as follows: TGTGCCAGCAGCTTGGTGCGAGAGACCCAGTACTTC.